The 22 T cell receptor beta chains reported below all come from one sample, sequenced in a study of shared clonotypes between healthy human individuals. Produced via immunoSEQ multiplex PCR; TCRdb's table is partial and in-frame only. The repertoire holds more than 400,000 clones, around 73% seen once, with around 12% in the top ten. The sequenced sample was PBMCs. These receptors were taken from a woman in her forties in good health. Some clones in this sample may be carry-over from other donors' samples.

V gene TRBV4-1 combines with J gene TRBJ2-1; D gene ambiguous. In germline, CDR1 is MGHRA, CDR2 YSYEKL. The CDR3 is 14 residues long. Trimming took off 1 base at V and 4 bases at J, with 8 bases between the two ends. The CDR3 sequence is CASSQGALYNEQFF. DNA for the CDR3: TGCGCCAGCAGCCAAGGTGCACTTTACAATGAGCAGTTCTTC.

V and J are TRBV7-9 and TRBJ1-2; the D is unclear. The germline V and J ends were trimmed by 0 bases and 3 bases, with 14 bases remaining between them. The germline V gene encodes CDR1 SEHNR and CDR2 FQNEAQ (reference sequence). The CDR3 extends over 16 amino acids. The CDR3 is CASSLARYGGDYGYTF. In DNA, the CDR3 is TGTGCCAGCAGCTTAGCCCGCTACGGTGGGGACTATGGCTACACCTTC.

V gene TRBV2 combines with J gene TRBJ2-1; no clear D gene. Trimming shortened V by 5 bases and J by 6 bases, and 14 bases separated the two germline ends. Germline lookup yields CDR1 SNHLY and CDR2 FYNNEI. CDR3 length equals 14 residues. The CDR3 here is CASSPLSFSNEQFF. CDR3 DNA sequence: TGTGCCAGCAGTCCCCTCAGTTTCTCCAATGAGCAGTTCTTC.

The CDR3 is CASSLGRRNEQFF. CDR3 coding DNA: TGTGCCAGCAGTTTAGGGCGCAGAAATGAGCAGTTCTTC. The chain has TRBV28 and TRBJ2-1; D not certain. CDR1 is MDHEN, CDR2 SYDVKM, per germline. With 2 bases removed from V and 7 bases from J, the gap between germline ends came to 9 bases. The CDR3 is 13 residues long.

With respect to this clone: This probably arose from a read error, given a far larger clone one base away. The CDR3 DNA reads as TGTGCCAGCAGCTCAGCGCAGGGAGGCACCTACGAGCAGTACTTC. Translation gives CASSSAQGGTYEQYF. This chain joins TRBV7-9 and TRBJ2-7; the D gene is possibly TRBD2 (6 bases). Per germline, CDR1 SEHNR and CDR2 FQNEAQ (reference sequence). The V end lost 4 bases, the J end lost 2 bases, and 15 bases lay between the germline ends. This CDR3 is 15 amino acids long.

In this sample, this clone turned up a few times. The chain is built from TRBV7-2 and TRBJ2-1; 8 bases agree with TRBD2. Germline assignment: CDR1 SGHTA and CDR2 FQGNSA. Trimming removed 3 bases from V and 7 bases from J; junction bases left unmatched: 11. This CDR3 has 16 amino acids. CDR3 nucleotides: TGTGCCAGCAGCTTCAACCCAGCGGGAGTAAGTAATGAGCAGTTCTTC. Its translation is CASSFNPAGVSNEQFF.

The chain joins TRBV6-6 to TRBJ2-2; D gene unclear. The germline V gene has CDR1 MNHNY and CDR2 SVGAGI (reference sequence). V was cut by 7 bases and J by 2 bases, with 11 bases left in between. The CDR3 consists of 14 residues. CDR3 in amino acids: CASKVDLNTGELFF. The CDR3 bases are TGTGCCAGCAAAGTGGATTTAAACACCGGGGAGCTGTTTTTT.

This chain links TRBV29-1 with TRBJ1-3; D remains unclear. CDR1 is SQVTM, CDR2 ANQGSEA, per germline. Deletions cut 7 bases from V and 0 bases from J, with 10 bases between. The CDR3 contains 13 residues. The CDR3 sequence is CSAQTFSGNTIYF. As DNA, the CDR3 is TGCAGCGCCCAGACGTTCTCTGGAAACACCATATATTTT.

This CDR3 is CASSFTGLAGVEQYF. DNA of the CDR3: TGTGCCAGCAGCTTTACAGGACTAGCGGGAGTCGAGCAGTACTTC. The chain combines TRBV7-2 with TRBJ2-7; 13 bases match TRBD2. Germline-derived CDR1 and CDR2 are SGHTA and FQGNSA. The V gene end was trimmed by 3 bases and the J gene end by 6 bases; junction bases not matched to a gene: 5. The length of the CDR3 is 15 residues.

V gene TRBV18 combines with J gene TRBJ2-2, with unresolved D. This CDR3 comprises 15 residues. The ends were cut back, 3 bases at V and 7 bases at J, with 15 bases in the middle. Germline V gene data show CDR1 as KGHSH and CDR2 as LQKENI. CDR3 coding DNA: TGTGCCAGCTCACCCGTCCAGGCCGCTGGCGGGGAGCTGTTTTTT. The encoded protein is CASSPVQAAGGELFF. Looking up the rest from reference TRBV18 and TRBJ2-2 gives the full variable domain: NAGVMQNPRHLVRRRGQEARLRCSPMKGHSHVYWYRQLPEEGLKFMVYLQKENIIDESGMPKERFSAEFPKEGPSILRIQQVVRGDSAAYFCASSPVQAAGGELFFGEGSRLTVL.

The chain uses TRBV9 and TRBJ2-1; maybe TRBD1 (6 bases). Trimming took 0 bases from V and 9 from J, leaving 16 bases between them. Germline assignment: CDR1 SGDLS and CDR2 YYNGEE. The CDR3 covers 15 residues. CDR3 amino acids: CASSVEGGVTAEQFF. The CDR3 coding sequence is TGTGCCAGCAGCGTAGAAGGGGGAGTTACGGCTGAGCAGTTCTTC.

V is TRBV21-1 and J is TRBJ2-7. TRBV21-1 is a pseudogene segment. The CDR3 loop spans 11 amino acids. CDR3 protein: CASPKKRTKYF. In nucleotides, the CDR3 is TGTGCCAGCCCCAAAAAGAGAACAAAGTACTTC.

V gene TRBV4-3 combines with J gene TRBJ1-3; D is undetermined. Germline V gives CDR1 LGHNA, CDR2 YSLEER. This CDR3 is built from 15 residues. The V end lost 4 bases, the J end lost 0 bases, and 10 bases lay between the germline ends. The CDR3 protein is CASSPQSVSGNTIYF. CDR3 nucleotides: TGCGCCAGCAGCCCCCAGAGCGTCTCTGGAAACACCATATATTTT.

This clone was recorded only once. The V call is TRBV5-4, the J call TRBJ1-1, with 12 bases lining up with TRBD1. The CDR3 covers 14 residues. J was trimmed by 7 bases and V by 4 bases; bases with no gene match: 5. Germline V lookup: CDR1 SGHNT, CDR2 YYREEE (reference sequence). In DNA, the CDR3 is TGTGCCAGCAGCACGGGACAGGGGGCTGTTGAAGCTTTCTTT. Amino acid sequence: CASSTGQGAVEAFF. Full variable domain (rest looked up from reference TRBV5-4 and TRBJ1-1): ETGVTQSPTHLIKTRGQQVTLRCSSQSGHNTVSWYQQALGQGPQFIFQYYREEENGRGNFPPRFSGLQFPNYSSELNVNALELDDSALYLCASSTGQGAVEAFFGQGTRLTVV.

V and J are TRBV19 and TRBJ1-1; D perhaps matches TRBD1 (5 bases). The CDR3 runs to 14 residues. Germline assignment: CDR1 LNHDA and CDR2 SQIVND (reference sequence). The germline V and J ends were trimmed by 1 base and 0 bases, with 6 bases remaining between them. The CDR3 loop reads CASSIGGLNTEAFF. DNA of the CDR3: TGTGCCAGTAGTATAGGGGGCTTGAACACTGAAGCTTTCTTT.

This clone was recorded a few times. J is TRBJ1-1 and V is TRBV9; no clear D gene. The length of the CDR3 is 13 residues. V was pared by 0 bases and J by 7 bases, with 10 bases between. Germline CDR1 SGDLS, CDR2 YYNGEE. The CDR3: CASSVAGASEAFF. DNA of the CDR3: TGTGCCAGCAGCGTAGCGGGAGCCAGTGAAGCTTTCTTT.

This clone was seen a single time. The chain links TRBV7-2 to TRBJ2-7, with 10 positions matching TRBD2. Trimming cost V 7 bases and J 1 base; bases outside gene matches: 4. From germline, CDR1 is SGHTA and CDR2 FQGNSA. This CDR3 comprises 14 residues. The CDR3 spells CASTPAGGSYEQYF. The CDR3 nucleotides are TGTGCCAGCACCCCAGCGGGAGGGTCCTACGAGCAGTACTTC. The variable domain in full, with the rest retrieved from reference TRBV7-2 and TRBJ2-7, is GAGVSQSPSNKVTEKGKDVELRCDPISGHTALYWYRQSLGQGLEFLIYFQGNSAPDKSGLPSDRFSAERTGGSVSTLTIQRTQQEDSAVYLCASTPAGGSYEQYFGPGTRLTVT.

The chain uses TRBV10-2 and TRBJ2-7; D is uncertain. Germline V gene lookup returns CDR1 WSHSY and CDR2 SAAADI. Trimming took 3 bases from V and 2 from J, leaving 14 bases between them. CDR3 size: 15 residues. The CDR3 bases are TGCGCCAGCAGTGACTTGGCGTCTCCAGCCTACGAGCAGTACTTC. Its translation: CASSDLASPAYEQYF.

The J gene is TRBJ1-2, the V gene TRBV28; a weak D match, TRBD1 (5 bases). The CDR3 has 14 residues. Trimming cost V 4 bases and J 4 bases, with 13 bases left between them. CDR1 MDHEN and CDR2 SYDVKM come from the germline V gene. CDR3 DNA: TGTGCCAGCAGTTCTACGGGTGGGGGCTATGGCTACACCTTC. It specifies CASSSTGGGYGYTF.

This chain connects TRBV9 to TRBJ1-4, with D unresolved. CDR1 SGDLS and CDR2 YYNGEE come from the germline V gene. This CDR3 comprises 15 residues. The V end was cut by 6 bases, the J end by 0 bases, with 12 bases between. This CDR3 reads CASTVGLTTNEKLFF. In DNA, the CDR3 is TGTGCCAGCACCGTGGGCCTAACAACTAATGAAAAACTGTTTTTT.

This sequence joins TRBV19 and TRBJ1-2, with D uncertain. The CDR3 contains 14 residues. CDR1 and CDR2 (germline): LNHDA, SQIVND (reference sequence). V dropped 3 bases and J dropped 0 bases, with 8 bases sitting between them. The CDR3 here is CASSIGRANYGYTF. The DNA for the CDR3 is TGTGCCAGTAGTATTGGCCGGGCTAACTATGGCTACACCTTC. The complete variable domain, with remaining parts taken from reference TRBV19 and TRBJ1-2, reads DGGITQSPKYLFRKEGQNVTLSCEQNLNHDAMYWYRQDPGQGLRLIYYSQIVNDFQKGDIAEGYSVSREKKESFPLTVTSAQKNPTAFYLCASSIGRANYGYTFGSGTRLTVV.

The chain combines TRBV10-2 with TRBJ1-5; maybe TRBD1 (6 bases). The CDR3 covers 16 residues. Germline V gives CDR1 WSHSY, CDR2 SAAADI. Trimming stripped 3 bases from V and 4 bases from J, with 16 bases between. The CDR3 here is CASSEEYRVRNQPQHF. CDR3 nucleotide sequence: TGCGCCAGCAGTGAAGAATACAGGGTGAGAAATCAGCCCCAGCATTTT.